One and the same sample provided the 2 T cell receptor beta chains below, sequenced in a study of cytomegalovirus exposure and HLA in healthy donors (dated by TCRdb to about 2017). Library prep was done by the immunoSEQ multiplex PCR assay. TCRdb holds this immuneACCESS table with in-frame rearrangements only. Some clones are missing; in checked studies, unresolved V genes explain under half, and the rest has no known cause. Across this sample there are roughly 130,000 clones, with 89% seen only once. The biggest ten clones account for 9% of the sample. Sample: PBMCs. The receptors were sampled from a woman aged 18-35 years in good health and CMV-seropositive.

This chain connects TRBV4-3 to TRBJ1-1; no clear D gene. The CDR3 consists of 14 residues. Germline CDR1 and CDR2: LGHNA and YSLEER. V was pared by 0 bases and J by 10 bases, with 15 bases between. The CDR3 nucleotides are TGCGCCAGCAGCCAAGATCTAGGTCCCCTCGGAGCTTTCTTT. Protein: CASSQDLGPLGAFF.

The rearrangement joins TRBV27 to TRBJ2-6; perhaps TRBD1 as D (6 bases). CDR1 is MNHEY, CDR2 SMNVEV, per germline (reference sequence). The CDR3 is made up of 18 amino acids. V was shortened by 2 bases and J by 0 bases, with 14 bases between the two germline ends. The CDR3 is CASSLDIPGASGANVLTF. CDR3 bases: TGTGCCAGCAGTTTAGATATTCCAGGGGCCTCTGGGGCCAACGTCCTGACTTTC.